Here is one TCR beta chain with its context. Its antigen is unknown. This CDR3 spans 16 amino acids. Trimming removed 7 bases at V and 2 bases at J, with 18 bases between. Germline V CDR1 and CDR2: MDHEN, SYDVKM. This sample is drawn from a study of T cells in localized non-small cell lung cancer. Whole-study results and caveats: Appearances in adjacent lung were noted for a median approximately 52 of the top 100 tumor clones. Clonality of T cells reached its maximum in uninvolved adjacent lung, surpassing tumor. Heterogeneity remains possible because sequencing was limited to only one tumor region.

TCRdb's copy holds only in-frame clones and misses some; the assay was immunoSEQ multiplex PCR. The table shows 25,000 to 35,000 clones, with roughly 84% occurring only once. This sequence joins TRBV28 and TRBJ1-5; D perhaps matches TRBD1 (6 bases). The input for sequencing was peripheral blood mononuclear cells, taken before any cancer treatment. This clonotype originated in a man aged 40 to 69 with stage III lung adenocarcinoma. The DNA for the CDR3 is TGTGCCAGCAACAGGGCGGGCGTAATGGGCAATCAGCCCCAGCATTTT. This gives the protein CASNRAGVMGNQPQHF.